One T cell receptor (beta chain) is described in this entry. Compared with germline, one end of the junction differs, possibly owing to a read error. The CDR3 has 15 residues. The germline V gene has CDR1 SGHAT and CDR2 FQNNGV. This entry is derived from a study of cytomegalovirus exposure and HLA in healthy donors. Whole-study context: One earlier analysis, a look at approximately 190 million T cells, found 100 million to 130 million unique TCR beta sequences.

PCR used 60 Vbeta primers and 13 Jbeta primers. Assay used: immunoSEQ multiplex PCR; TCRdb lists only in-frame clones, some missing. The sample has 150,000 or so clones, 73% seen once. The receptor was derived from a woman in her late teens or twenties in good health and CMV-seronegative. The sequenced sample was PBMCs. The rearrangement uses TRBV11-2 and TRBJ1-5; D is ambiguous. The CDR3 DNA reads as TGTGCCAGCAGCCGCGGGTGGGGAGCAGATCAGGCCCAGCATTTT. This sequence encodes CASSRGWGADQAQHF. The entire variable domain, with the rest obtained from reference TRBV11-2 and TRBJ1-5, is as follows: EAGVAQSPRYKIIEKRQSVAFWCNPISGHATLYWYQQILGQGPKLLIQFQNNGVVDDSQLPKDRFSAERLKGVDSTLKIQPAKLEDSAVYLCASSRGWGADQAQHFGDGTRLSIL.